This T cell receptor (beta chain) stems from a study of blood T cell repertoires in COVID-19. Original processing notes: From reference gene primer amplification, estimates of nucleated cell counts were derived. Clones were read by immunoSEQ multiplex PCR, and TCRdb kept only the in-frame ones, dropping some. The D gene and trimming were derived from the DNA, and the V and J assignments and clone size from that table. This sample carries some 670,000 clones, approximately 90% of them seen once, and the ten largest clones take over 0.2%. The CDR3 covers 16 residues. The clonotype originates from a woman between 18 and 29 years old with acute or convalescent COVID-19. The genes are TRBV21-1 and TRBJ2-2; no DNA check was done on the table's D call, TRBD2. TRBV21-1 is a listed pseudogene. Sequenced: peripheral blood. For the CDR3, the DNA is TGTGCCAGCAGCAAAGACGGACTCGCGAACACCGGGGAGCTGTTTTTT. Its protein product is CASSKDGLANTGELFF.